This T cell receptor beta chain was retrieved from a study of T cell changes during pregnancy in multiple sclerosis. The protocol was immunoSEQ multiplex PCR, while the TCRdb copy is restricted to in-frame clones and leaves out a portion. Of some 60,000 clones in the sample, about 87% were seen once. V shed 10 bases and J shed 6 bases, with 9 bases lying between them. In germline, CDR1 is MDHEN, CDR2 SYDVKM. CDR3 length: 11 amino acids. The sample taken for sequencing was peripheral blood from another person, used as feeder cells. This TCR was sampled from a human donor whose cells served as feeder cells for cultures in a pregnancy study. V and J are TRBV28 and TRBJ2-2; D gene ambiguous. CDR3 sequence (DNA): TGTGCCAACGAGCATTCCGGGGAGCTGTTTTTT. This codes for CANEHSGELFF.